This T cell receptor (beta chain) is from a study of CD8+ T cells in alopecia areata. Sequencing templates came from extracted RNA that was reverse transcribed into cDNA. TCRdb's copy holds only in-frame clones and misses some; the assay was immunoSEQ multiplex PCR. The sample lists 110,000 or so clones, roughly 50% occurring once. Documented treatment: oral pan-JAK inhibitor, 5-10 mg twice daily. Punch biopsies of lesional scalp, plus peripheral blood, were taken from alopecia areata patients. Study-wide points: With just one nonresponder, it is still uncertain whether baseline CD8+ expansion relates to response. Clonality exceeded that of normal scalp in lesional scalp, most notably in alopecia totalis/universalis.

On this clone itself: Antigen: not known.

The CDR3 is 15 amino acids. Germline CDR1 reads SGHRS; CDR2 reads YFSETQ. V was shortened by 7 bases and J by 6 bases, with 21 bases between the two germline ends. The chain is built from TRBV5-1 and TRBJ2-3; D gene unclear. Material: CD8+ T cells sorted from blood, obtained at week 4, from a patient treated with tofacitinib. This receptor was obtained from a human donor with alopecia areata. DNA of the CDR3: TGCGCCAGCCGTCACGACGGGCCGCCACAGGATACGCAGTATTTT. This encodes CASRHDGPPQDTQYF.